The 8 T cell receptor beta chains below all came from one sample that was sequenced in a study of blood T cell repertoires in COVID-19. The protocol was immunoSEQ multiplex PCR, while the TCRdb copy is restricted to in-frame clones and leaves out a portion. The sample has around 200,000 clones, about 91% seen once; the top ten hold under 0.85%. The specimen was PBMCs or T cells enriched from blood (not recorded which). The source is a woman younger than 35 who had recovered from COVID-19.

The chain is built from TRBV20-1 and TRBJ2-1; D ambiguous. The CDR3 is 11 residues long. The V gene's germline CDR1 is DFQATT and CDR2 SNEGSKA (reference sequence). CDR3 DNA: TGCAGGGAGAATATCCGGAATGAGCAGTTCTTC. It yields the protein CRENIRNEQFF.

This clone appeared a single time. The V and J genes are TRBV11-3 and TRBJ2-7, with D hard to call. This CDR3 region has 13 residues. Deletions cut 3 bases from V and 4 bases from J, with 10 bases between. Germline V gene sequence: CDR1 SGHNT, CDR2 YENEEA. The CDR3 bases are TGTGCCAGCAGCTTTGGGTCAGGTTACGAGCAGTACTTC. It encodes CASSFGSGYEQYF.

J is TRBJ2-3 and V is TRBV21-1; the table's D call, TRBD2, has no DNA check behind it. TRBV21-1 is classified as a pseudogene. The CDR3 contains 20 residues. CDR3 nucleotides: TGTGCCGGACCGGTAAAGCGGGAACCACGGCCCATACCACGTACAGATACGCAGTATTTT. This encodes CAGPVKREPRPIPRTDTQYF.

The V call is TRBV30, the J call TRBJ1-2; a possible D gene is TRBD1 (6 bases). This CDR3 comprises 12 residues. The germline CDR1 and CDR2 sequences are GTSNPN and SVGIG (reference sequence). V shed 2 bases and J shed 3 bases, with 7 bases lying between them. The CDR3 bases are TGTGCCTGGAGTCGACAGGACTATGGCTACACCTTC. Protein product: CAWSRQDYGYTF.

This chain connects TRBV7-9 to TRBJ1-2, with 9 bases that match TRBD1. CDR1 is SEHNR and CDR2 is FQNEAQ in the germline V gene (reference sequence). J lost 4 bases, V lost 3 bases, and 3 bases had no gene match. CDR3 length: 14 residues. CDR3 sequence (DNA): TGTGCCAGCAGCTTTGGGACAGGGATCTATGGCTACACCTTC. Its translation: CASSFGTGIYGYTF.

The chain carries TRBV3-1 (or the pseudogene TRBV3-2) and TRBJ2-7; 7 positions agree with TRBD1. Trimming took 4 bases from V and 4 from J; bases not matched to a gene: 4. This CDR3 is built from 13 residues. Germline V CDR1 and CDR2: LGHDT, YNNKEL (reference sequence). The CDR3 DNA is TGTGCCAGCAGCCTTGGACAGGTGTACGAGCAGTACTTC. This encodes CASSLGQVYEQYF.

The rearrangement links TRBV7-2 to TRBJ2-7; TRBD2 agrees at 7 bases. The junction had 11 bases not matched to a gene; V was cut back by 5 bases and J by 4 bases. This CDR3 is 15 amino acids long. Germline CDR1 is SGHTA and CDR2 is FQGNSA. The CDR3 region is CASSRAVGRGYEQYF. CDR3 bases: TGTGCCAGCAGCCGGGCGGTGGGGCGGGGGTACGAGCAGTACTTC.

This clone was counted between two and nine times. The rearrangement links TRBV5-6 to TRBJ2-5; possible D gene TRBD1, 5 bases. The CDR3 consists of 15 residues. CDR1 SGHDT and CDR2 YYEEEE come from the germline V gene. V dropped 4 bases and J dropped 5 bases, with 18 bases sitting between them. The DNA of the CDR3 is TGTGCCAGCAGCCTGTCTCCGCAGGGTCGGGAGACCCAGTACTTC. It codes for CASSLSPQGRETQYF. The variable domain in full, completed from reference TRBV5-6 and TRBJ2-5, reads DAGVTQSPTHLIKTRGQQVTLRCSPKSGHDTVSWYQQALGQGPQFIFQYYEEEERQRGNFPDRFSGHQFPNYSSELNVNALLLGDSALYLCASSLSPQGRETQYFGPGTRLLVL.